Sequencing of this T cell receptor (beta chain) was carried out in a study of OX40 agonist ivuxolimab in advanced cancers. About the study: A history of anti-PD-1, anti-PD-L1 or anti-CTLA-4 therapy was acceptable, and 30% to 45% had some.

Germline V lookup: CDR1 SGHTA, CDR2 FQGNSA. The CDR3 sequence is 14 residues long. The germline V and J ends were trimmed by 6 bases and 5 bases, with 16 bases remaining between them. Sequencing used immunoSEQ multiplex PCR; TCRdb keeps in-frame clones, though not all of them. The sample consists of about 73,000 clones, approximately 86% of them appearing once. The rearrangement links TRBV7-2 to TRBJ2-5; no clear D. This receptor was taken from an adult with an advanced solid tumor such as melanoma, head and neck, liver or kidney cancer. The input for sequencing was CD4+ or CD8+ T cells sorted from blood, taken in a trial of the OX40 agonist ivuxolimab. The chain's CDR3 is CASRTRAHGETQYF. In DNA, the CDR3 is TGTGCCAGCAGAACCCGGGCCCATGGGGAGACCCAGTACTTC.